The rows below give T cell receptor beta chains drawn from one sample of a study of T-cell memory formation after mild COVID-19. TCRdb recomputed calls from the 5' RACE reads with MiXCR, one row per CDR3 protein. The data hold 400,000 or so distinct CDR3 sequences, with around 20% observed a single time. Material: PBMCs or a T cell subset sorted from them (not recorded which). The receptor set was obtained from an adult woman who had mild COVID-19 (a few samples of this study predate the infection). Cell type and time point are not known. The CDR3 runs from the conserved cysteine through the conserved F or W. A D gene is named only where the DNA matches it firmly. Clone size, where shown, is once, few, many, or a class for clones that have expanded.

V	J	size	D	CDR3	DNA
TRBV5-6	TRBJ1-2	NA	NA	CASSLEGPYGYTF	TGTGCCAGCAGCTTGGAAGGGCCCTATGGCTACACCTTC
TRBV7-9	TRBJ2-7	few	NA	CASSIEVGYEQYF	TGTGCCAGCAGCATAGAAGTTGGCTACGAGCAGTACTTC
TRBV6-4	TRBJ2-2	NA	TRBD2	CASSDEERLAGGRVDPTGELFF	TGTGCCAGCAGTGACGAAGAGAGGCTAGCGGGGGGTCGAGTCGACCCCACCGGGGAGCTGTTTTTT
TRBV5-1	TRBJ2-7	NA	NA	CASSLVTSYEQYF	TGCGCCAGCAGCTTGGTTACATCCTACGAGCAGTACTTC
TRBV4-3	TRBJ2-3	few	NA	CASSQEGFADTQYF	TGCGCCAGCAGCCAAGAGGGGTTTGCAGATACGCAGTATTTT
TRBV3-1	TRBJ1-6	NA	NA	CASSQDSRVGSPLHF	TGTGCCAGCAGCCAAGATTCGAGGGTGGGATCACCCCTCCACTTT
TRBV3-1	TRBJ2-3	NA	NA	CASSQETRGADTQYF	TGTGCCAGCAGCCAAGAAACCCGGGGAGCAGATACGCAGTATTTT
TRBV18	TRBJ2-1	NA	NA	CASSPVQGGVGNEQFF	TGTGCCAGCTCCCCTGTCCAGGGGGGGGTGGGCAATGAGCAGTTCTTC
TRBV18	TRBJ2-1	NA	TRBD1	CASSPRRGQVYNEQFF	TGTGCCAGCTCACCACGTAGGGGACAGGTCTACAATGAGCAGTTCTTC
TRBV14	TRBJ2-7	few	NA	CASSTLGASGIYEQYF	TGTGCCAGCAGCACTCTGGGGGCTAGCGGAATTTACGAGCAGTACTTC